This entry concerns a single T cell receptor (beta chain). Its antigen is unknown. J lost 9 bases, V lost 9 bases, and 7 bases had no gene match. This CDR3 is built from 12 residues. CDR1 and CDR2 (germline): KGHDR, SFDVKD. The data are from a study of T cell responses to AZD1222 COVID-19 vaccine. Using immunoSEQ multiplex PCR, the repertoire was profiled, and TCRdb retains in-frame clones only, with some absent. Here the sample spans more than 110,000 clones, roughly 93% being singletons. Broader study findings: Just six AZD1222 recipients tested seropositive at baseline. White British people made up most donors, females outnumbered males, and clonal diversity was possibly underestimated. Reportedly, close to half of spike-specific TCRs are directed against unmutated variant regions.

The sample in question was peripheral blood, obtained on day 0 of AZD1222 vaccination. The chain links TRBV24-1 to TRBJ2-1, with 7 bases identical to TRBD1. The receptor's source is an adult in good health. The CDR3 here is CATGDRVGEQFF. The DNA of the CDR3 is TGTGCCACCGGAGACAGGGTTGGTGAGCAGTTCTTC.